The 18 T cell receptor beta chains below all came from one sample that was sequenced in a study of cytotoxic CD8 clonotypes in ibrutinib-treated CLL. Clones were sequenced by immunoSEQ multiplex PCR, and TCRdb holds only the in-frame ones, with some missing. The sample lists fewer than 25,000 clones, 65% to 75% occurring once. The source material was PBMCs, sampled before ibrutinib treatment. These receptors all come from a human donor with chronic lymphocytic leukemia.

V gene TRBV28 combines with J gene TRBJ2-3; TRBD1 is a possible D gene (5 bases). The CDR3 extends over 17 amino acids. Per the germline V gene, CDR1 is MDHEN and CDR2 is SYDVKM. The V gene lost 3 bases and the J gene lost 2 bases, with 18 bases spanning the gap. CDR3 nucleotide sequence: TGTGCCAGCAGTTTTCACTCAGGTCGGACATCCACAGATACGCAGTATTTT. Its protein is CASSFHSGRTSTDTQYF. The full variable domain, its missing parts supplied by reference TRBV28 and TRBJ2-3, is DVKVTQSSRYLVKRTGEKVFLECVQDMDHENMFWYRQDPGLGLRLIYFSYDVKMKEKGDIPEGYSVSREKKERFSLILESASTNQTSMYLCASSFHSGRTSTDTQYFGPGTRLTVL.

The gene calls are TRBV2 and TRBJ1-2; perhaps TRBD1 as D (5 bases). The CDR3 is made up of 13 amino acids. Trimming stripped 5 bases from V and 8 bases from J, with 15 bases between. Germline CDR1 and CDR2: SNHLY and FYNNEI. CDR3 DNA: TGTGCCAGCAGTACGGACAAATCGTTGGGCTACACCTTC. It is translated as CASSTDKSLGYTF.

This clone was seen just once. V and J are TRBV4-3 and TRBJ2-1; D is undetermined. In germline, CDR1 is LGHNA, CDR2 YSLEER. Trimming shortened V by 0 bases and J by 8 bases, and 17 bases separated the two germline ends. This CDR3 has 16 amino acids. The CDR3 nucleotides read TGCGCCAGCAGCCAAGAAGGCCTCAAATATGGCGATGAGCAGTTCTTC. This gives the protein CASSQEGLKYGDEQFF.

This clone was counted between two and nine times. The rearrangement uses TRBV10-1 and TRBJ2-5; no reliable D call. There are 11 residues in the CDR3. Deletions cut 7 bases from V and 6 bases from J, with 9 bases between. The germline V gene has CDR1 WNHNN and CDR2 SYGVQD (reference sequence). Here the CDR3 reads CASKASQTQYF. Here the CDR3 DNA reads TGCGCCAGCAAAGCCTCACAGACCCAGTACTTC.

The CDR3 protein is CASSYGGLRRTGELFF. In nucleotides, the CDR3 is TGTGCCAGCAGTTACGGGGGGTTAAGGCGGACCGGGGAGCTGTTTTTT. The V call is TRBV6-6, the J call TRBJ2-2; weak D call: TRBD2 (6 bases). Germline V gene sequence: CDR1 MNHNY, CDR2 SVGAGI (reference sequence). The CDR3 runs to 16 residues. Trimming took off 2 bases at V and 5 bases at J, with 15 bases between the two ends.

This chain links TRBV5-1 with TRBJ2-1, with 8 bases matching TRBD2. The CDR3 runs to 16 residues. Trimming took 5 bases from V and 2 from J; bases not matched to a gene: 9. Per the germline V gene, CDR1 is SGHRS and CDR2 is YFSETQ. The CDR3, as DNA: TGCGCCAGCAGAGGGGTTGCGGGAGGCCCCTACAATGAGCAGTTCTTC. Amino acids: CASRGVAGGPYNEQFF.

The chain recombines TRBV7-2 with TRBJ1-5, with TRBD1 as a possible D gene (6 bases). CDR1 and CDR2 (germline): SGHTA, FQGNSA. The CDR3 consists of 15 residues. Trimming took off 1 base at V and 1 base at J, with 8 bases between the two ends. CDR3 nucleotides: TGTGCCAGCAGCTTAGTCACAGGGAGCAATCAGCCCCAGCATTTT. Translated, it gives CASSLVTGSNQPQHF.

The CDR3 loop reads CASSLGSNTGELFF. The CDR3, as DNA: TGTGCCAGCAGTTTAGGCAGCAACACCGGGGAGCTGTTTTTT. The J gene is TRBJ2-2, the V gene TRBV28; D is unclear. CDR3 length: 14 residues. The V gene's germline CDR1 is MDHEN and CDR2 SYDVKM. V gave up 2 bases and J gave up 2 bases, with 6 bases separating them.

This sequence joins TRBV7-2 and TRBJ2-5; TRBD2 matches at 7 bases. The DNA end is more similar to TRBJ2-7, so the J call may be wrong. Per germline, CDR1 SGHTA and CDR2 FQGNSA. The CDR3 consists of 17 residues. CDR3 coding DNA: TGTGCCAGCAGCTTTCAAGCCCAAGCGGGATCCCTCTACGAGCAGTACTTC. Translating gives CASSFQAQAGSLYEQYF.

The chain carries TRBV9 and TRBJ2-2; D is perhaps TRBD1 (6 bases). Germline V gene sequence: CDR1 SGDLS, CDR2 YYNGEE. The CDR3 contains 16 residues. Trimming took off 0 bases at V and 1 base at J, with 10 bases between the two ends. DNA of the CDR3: TGTGCCAGCAGCGTAGTAGGACAGAGGAACACCGGGGAGCTGTTTTTT. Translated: CASSVVGQRNTGELFF.

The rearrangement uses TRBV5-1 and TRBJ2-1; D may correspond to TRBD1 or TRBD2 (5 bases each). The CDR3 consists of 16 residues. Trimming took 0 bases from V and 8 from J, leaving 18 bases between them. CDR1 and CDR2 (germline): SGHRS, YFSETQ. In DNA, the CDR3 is TGCGCCAGCAGCTTGGGGAACGGGGCCCGGGTGGATGAGCAGTTCTTC. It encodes CASSLGNGARVDEQFF.

In DNA form, the CDR3 reads TGTGCCAGCAGTGAATGGGGGACAAAAGACTACGAGCAGTACTTC. This codes for CASSEWGTKDYEQYF. The chain joins TRBV6-1 to TRBJ2-7; D perhaps matches TRBD1 (6 bases). The length of the CDR3 is 15 residues. Germline lookup yields CDR1 MNHNS and CDR2 SASEGT. The ends were cut back, 2 bases at V and 3 bases at J, with 14 bases in the middle.

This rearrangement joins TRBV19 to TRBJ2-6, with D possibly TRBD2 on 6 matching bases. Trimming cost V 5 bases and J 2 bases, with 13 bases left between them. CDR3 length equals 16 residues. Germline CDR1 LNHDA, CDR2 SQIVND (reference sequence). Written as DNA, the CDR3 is TGTGCCAGTAGTCACCGGGGGATTACTGGGGCCAACGTCCTGACTTTC. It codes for CASSHRGITGANVLTF.

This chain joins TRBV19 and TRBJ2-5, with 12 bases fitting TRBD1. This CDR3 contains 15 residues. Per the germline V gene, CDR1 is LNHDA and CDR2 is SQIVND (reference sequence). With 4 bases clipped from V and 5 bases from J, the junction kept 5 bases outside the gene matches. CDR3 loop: CASSTGTGGAETQYF. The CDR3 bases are TGTGCCAGTAGTACGGGGACAGGGGGCGCGGAGACCCAGTACTTC.

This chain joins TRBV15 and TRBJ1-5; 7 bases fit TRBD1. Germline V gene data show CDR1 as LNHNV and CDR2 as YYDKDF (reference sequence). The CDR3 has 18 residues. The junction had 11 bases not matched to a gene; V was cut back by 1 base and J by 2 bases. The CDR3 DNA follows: TGTGCCACCAGCAGAGCTAGCAATACAGGGGAAGGCAATCAGCCCCAGCATTTT. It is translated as CATSRASNTGEGNQPQHF.

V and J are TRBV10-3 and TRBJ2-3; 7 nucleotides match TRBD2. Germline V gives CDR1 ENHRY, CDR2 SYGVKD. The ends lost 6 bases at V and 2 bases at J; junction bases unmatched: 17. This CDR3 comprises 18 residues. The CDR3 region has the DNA TGTGCCATCAGGAAGTCAACCGCTCAAGCGGGGTCCACAGATACGCAGTATTTT. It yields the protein CAIRKSTAQAGSTDTQYF.

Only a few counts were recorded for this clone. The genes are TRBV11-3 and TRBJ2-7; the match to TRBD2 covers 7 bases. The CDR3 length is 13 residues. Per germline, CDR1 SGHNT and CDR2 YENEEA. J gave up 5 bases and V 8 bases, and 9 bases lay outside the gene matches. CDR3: CASSLAGSHEQYF. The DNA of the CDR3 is TGTGCCAGCTCCTTAGCGGGCAGCCACGAGCAGTACTTC.

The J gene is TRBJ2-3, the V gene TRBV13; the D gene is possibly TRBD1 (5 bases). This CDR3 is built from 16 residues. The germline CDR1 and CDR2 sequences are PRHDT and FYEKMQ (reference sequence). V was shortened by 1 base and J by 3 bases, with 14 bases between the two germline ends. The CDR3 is CASSLEGSGLTDTQYF. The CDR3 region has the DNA TGTGCCAGCAGCTTAGAGGGGTCTGGTTTAACAGATACGCAGTATTTT.